These 14 T cell receptor beta chains came from one sample sequenced in a study of neoadjuvant nivolumab and ipilimumab in lung cancer. Some clones are missing from TCRdb's copy, which holds only in-frame ones; the method was immunoSEQ multiplex PCR. The data contain 25,000 to 35,000 clones, roughly 90% of them seen just once; the ten biggest clones take up around 2.2%. The sample here was peripheral blood, taken after neoadjuvant nivolumab, alone or with ipilimumab, at or shortly before surgery. All receptors come from an adult with non-small cell lung cancer.

To note about this clone: This same CDR3 is encoded by further DNA sequences in the sample. J is TRBJ1-4 and V is TRBV29-1; D may be TRBD1 (6 bases). The CDR3 has 11 residues. With 7 bases removed from V and 4 bases from J, the gap between germline ends came to 7 bases. Germline V gene data show CDR1 as SQVTM and CDR2 as ANQGSEA. CDR3 protein: CSGTVNEKLFF. CDR3 bases: TGCAGCGGGACAGTTAATGAAAAACTGTTTTTT.

This chain joins TRBV6-1 and TRBJ2-5; no clear D. CDR1 MNHNS and CDR2 SASEGT come from the germline V gene. V lost 1 base to trimming and J lost 8 bases, with 14 bases between them. CDR3 length: 14 amino acids. The CDR3 reads CASSEGGPKLTQYF. Here the CDR3 DNA reads TGTGCCAGCAGTGAAGGGGGTCCTAAGTTAACCCAGTACTTC.

The chain recombines TRBV15 with TRBJ2-2, with a tentative D call TRBD2 (5 bases). Trimming took off 3 bases at V and 4 bases at J, with 12 bases between the two ends. The V gene's germline CDR1 is LNHNV and CDR2 YYDKDF (reference sequence). The CDR3 runs 15 residues. This chain's CDR3 is CATSRGETITGELFF. For the CDR3, the DNA is TGTGCCACCAGCAGGGGAGAGACTATCACCGGGGAGCTGTTTTTT.

V is TRBV4-2 and J is TRBJ1-2; unclear D gene. V lost 1 base and J 1 base, leaving 7 bases between the germline ends. In germline, CDR1 is LGHNA, CDR2 YNFKEQ. This CDR3 contains 14 residues. As DNA, the CDR3 is TGTGCCAGCAGCCAAGCACAGCTTAACTATGGCTACACCTTC. It translates to CASSQAQLNYGYTF.

In this sample, this clone turned up once. This sequence joins TRBV27 and TRBJ1-1; a possible D gene is TRBD1 (5 bases). The V gene's germline CDR1 is MNHEY and CDR2 SMNVEV (reference sequence). Deletions cut 3 bases from V and 2 bases from J, with 13 bases between. This CDR3 region has 15 residues. The CDR3 loop is CASSFGDSTNTEAFF. The CDR3 DNA follows: TGTGCCAGCAGTTTTGGAGACAGTACTAACACTGAAGCTTTCTTT.

This chain connects TRBV5-1 to TRBJ2-5; 12 bases are a match to TRBD2. From germline, CDR1 is SGHRS and CDR2 YFSETQ. V shed 4 bases, J shed 7 bases, and the junction held 14 bases outside the gene matches. The CDR3 sequence is 17 residues long. CDR3 coding DNA: TGCGCCAGCAGCCCCGAGCCTAGCGGGGGGGTCCGTGGGACCCAGTACTTC. This codes for CASSPEPSGGVRGTQYF.

The chain couples TRBV2 to TRBJ2-1; D gene unclear. There are 14 residues in the CDR3. The germline V gene has CDR1 SNHLY and CDR2 FYNNEI. V was shortened by 5 bases and J by 12 bases, with 20 bases between the two germline ends. CDR3 amino acids: CASSPDPRVSWQFF. CDR3 sequence (DNA): TGTGCCAGCAGTCCCGATCCCAGAGTTTCTTGGCAGTTCTTC.

V is TRBV6-1 and J is TRBJ2-2; TRBD1 matches 7 bases. Germline values: CDR1 MNHNS, CDR2 SASEGT. The junction had 2 bases not matched to a gene; V was cut back by 6 bases and J by 7 bases. There are 12 residues in the CDR3. The CDR3 sequence is CASRQGYGELFF. In DNA, the CDR3 is TGTGCCAGCAGACAGGGGTACGGGGAGCTGTTTTTT.

The CDR3, as DNA: TGTGCCAGCAGTTTCCCTCCGGGACAAGGGGAAAAACTGTTTTTT. Residues: CASSFPPGQGEKLFF. The chain employs TRBV5-6 and TRBJ1-4; maybe TRBD1 (6 bases). V gave up 5 bases and J gave up 8 bases, with 19 bases separating them. This CDR3 region has 15 residues. Germline CDR1 SGHDT, CDR2 YYEEEE.

The V call is TRBV5-1, the J call TRBJ1-5, with 7 bases that match TRBD1. The ends lost 2 bases at V and 4 bases at J; junction bases unmatched: 6. There are 15 residues in the CDR3. In germline, CDR1 is SGHRS, CDR2 YFSETQ. CDR3 loop: CASSLSPGGNQPQHF. CDR3 sequence (DNA): TGCGCCAGCAGCTTAAGTCCAGGGGGAAATCAGCCCCAGCATTTT.

This chain connects TRBV5-8 to TRBJ1-2, with D unclear. The CDR3 has 13 residues. CDR1 and CDR2 (germline): SGHTS, YDEGEE. With 6 bases removed from V and 4 bases from J, the gap between germline ends came to 13 bases. The CDR3 coding sequence is TGTGCCAGCACCCTGGACCTCTTCTATGGCTACACCTTC. Protein: CASTLDLFYGYTF. Full variable domain (rest looked up from reference TRBV5-8 and TRBJ1-2): EAGVTQSPTHLIKTRGQQATLRCSPISGHTSVYWYQQALGLGLQFLLWYDEGEERNRGNFPPRFSGRQFPNYSSELNVNALELEDSALYLCASTLDLFYGYTFGSGTRLTVV.

CDR3 protein: CASSQEEGLTYEQYF. CDR3 nucleotides: TGCGCCAGCAGCCAAGAGGAGGGCCTAACCTACGAGCAGTACTTC. V gene TRBV4-1 combines with J gene TRBJ2-7; possible D gene TRBD2, 6 bases. Trimming stripped 0 bases from V and 2 bases from J, with 11 bases between. CDR3 length: 15 residues. The V gene's germline CDR1 is MGHRA and CDR2 YSYEKL.

The chain links TRBV6-5 to TRBJ1-5; tentative D call: TRBD1 (6 bases). V dropped 2 bases and J dropped 5 bases, with 7 bases sitting between them. The CDR3 is 13 residues long. The germline V gene has CDR1 MNHEY and CDR2 SVGAGI. The CDR3 protein is CASSYRGDQPQHF. The DNA of the CDR3 is TGTGCCAGCAGTTACAGGGGGGATCAGCCCCAGCATTTT.

This chain links TRBV5-6 with TRBJ2-1; 9 nucleotides agree with TRBD2. CDR1 and CDR2 (germline): SGHDT, YYEEEE. The CDR3 sequence is 16 residues long. Germline trimming cut 0 bases from V and 3 bases from J; bases unmatched to any gene: 4. The CDR3 DNA sequence: TGTGCCAGCAGCTTGGCCGGACTAGCGTTCTACAATGAGCAGTTCTTC. Translation: CASSLAGLAFYNEQFF. The variable domain in full, completed from reference TRBV5-6 and TRBJ2-1, reads DAGVTQSPTHLIKTRGQQVTLRCSPKSGHDTVSWYQQALGQGPQFIFQYYEEEERQRGNFPDRFSGHQFPNYSSELNVNALLLGDSALYLCASSLAGLAFYNEQFFGPGTRLTVL.